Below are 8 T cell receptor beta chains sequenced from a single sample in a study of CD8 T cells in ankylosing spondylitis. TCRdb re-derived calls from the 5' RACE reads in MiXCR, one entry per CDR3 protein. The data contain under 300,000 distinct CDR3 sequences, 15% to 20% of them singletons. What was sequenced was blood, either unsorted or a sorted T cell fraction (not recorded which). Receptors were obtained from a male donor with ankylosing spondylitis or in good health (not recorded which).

The CDR3 loop reads CASALGNDRPFSYEQYF. The CDR3 nucleotides read TGTGCCAGCGCCCTGGGAAACGACAGACCCTTCTCCTACGAGCAGTACTTC. The V call is TRBV6-1, the J call TRBJ2-7; D is perhaps TRBD1 (5 bases). Trimming removed 8 bases at V and 0 bases at J, with 23 bases between. Per germline, CDR1 MNHNS and CDR2 SASEGT. This CDR3 is 17 amino acids long.

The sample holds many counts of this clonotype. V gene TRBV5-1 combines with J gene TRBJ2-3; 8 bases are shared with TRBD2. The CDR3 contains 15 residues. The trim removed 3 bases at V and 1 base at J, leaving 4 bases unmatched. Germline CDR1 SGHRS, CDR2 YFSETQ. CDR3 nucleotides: TGCGCCAGCAGCTCCAACGGGAGGGGCACAGATACGCAGTATTTT. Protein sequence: CASSSNGRGTDTQYF.

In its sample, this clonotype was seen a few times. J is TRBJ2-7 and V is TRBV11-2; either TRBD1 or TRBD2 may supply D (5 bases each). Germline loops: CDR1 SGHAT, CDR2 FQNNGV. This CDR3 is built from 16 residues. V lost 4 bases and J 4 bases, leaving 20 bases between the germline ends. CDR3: CASSSSTGTLSYEQYF. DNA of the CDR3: TGTGCCAGCAGCTCGTCTACCGGGACCCTCTCATACGAGCAGTACTTC.

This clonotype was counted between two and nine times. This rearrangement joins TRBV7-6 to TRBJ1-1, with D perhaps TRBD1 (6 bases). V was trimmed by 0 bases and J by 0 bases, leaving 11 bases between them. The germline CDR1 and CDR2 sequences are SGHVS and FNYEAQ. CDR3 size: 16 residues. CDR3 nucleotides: TGTGCCAGCAGCTTAGCGGACAGACAAATGAACACTGAAGCTTTCTTT. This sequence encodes CASSLADRQMNTEAFF.

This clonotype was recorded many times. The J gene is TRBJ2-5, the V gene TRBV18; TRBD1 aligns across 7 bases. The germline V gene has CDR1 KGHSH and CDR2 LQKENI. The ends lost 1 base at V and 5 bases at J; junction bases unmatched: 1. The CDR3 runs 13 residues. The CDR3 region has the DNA TGTGCCAGCTCACCACAGGGGGCTGAGACCCAGTACTTC. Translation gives CASSPQGAETQYF.

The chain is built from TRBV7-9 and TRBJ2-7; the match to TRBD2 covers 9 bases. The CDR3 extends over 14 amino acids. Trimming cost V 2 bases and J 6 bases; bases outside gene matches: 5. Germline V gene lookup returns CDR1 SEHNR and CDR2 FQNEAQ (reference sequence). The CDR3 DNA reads TGTGCCAGCAGCTTAACAGCGGGAGGTAGCGAGCAGTACTTC. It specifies CASSLTAGGSEQYF.

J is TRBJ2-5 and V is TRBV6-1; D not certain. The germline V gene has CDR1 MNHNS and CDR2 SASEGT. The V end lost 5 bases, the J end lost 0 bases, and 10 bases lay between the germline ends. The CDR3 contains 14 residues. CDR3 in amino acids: CASSPSTHQETQYF. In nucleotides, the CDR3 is TGTGCCAGCAGTCCGTCGACTCACCAAGAGACCCAGTACTTC.

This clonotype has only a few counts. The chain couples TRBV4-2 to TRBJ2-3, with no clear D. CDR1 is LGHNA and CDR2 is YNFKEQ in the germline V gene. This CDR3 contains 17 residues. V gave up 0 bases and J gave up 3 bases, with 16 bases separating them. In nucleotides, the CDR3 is TGTGCCAGCAGCCAAGAACCCCTGTGGGATCGAACAGATACGCAGTATTTT. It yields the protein CASSQEPLWDRTDTQYF.